This TCR beta chain emerged from a study of blood T cell repertoires in COVID-19. Overall study context: Both acute and convalescent COVID-19 samples were obtained from the United States, Italy and Spain. Sources were T cells, B-cell-depleted T cells, or PBMCs; the material itself was cDNA or gDNA.

Seattle patients were enrolled while actively infected and followed longitudinally. In the authors' workflow: For nucleated cells, counts were estimated from reference gene primer amplification. TCRdb's copy holds only in-frame clones and misses some; the assay was immunoSEQ multiplex PCR. The DNA gave D and trimming, while V, J and clone size come from that table. This sample has 330,000 or so clones; roughly nine tenths occur once, and the top ten carry 3.9%. Sequences were obtained from peripheral blood. This sequence originates from an older woman with COVID-19, enrolled during active disease.

The CDR3 protein is CASSLGGGAPEPEAFF. The CDR3 coding sequence is TGTGCCAGCAGCTTAGGAGGGGGGGCGCCTGAACCTGAAGCTTTCTTT. The chain carries TRBV7-6 and TRBJ1-1; possible D gene TRBD1, 6 bases. CDR1 SGHVS and CDR2 FNYEAQ come from the germline V gene. This CDR3 is 16 amino acids long. The V end was cut by 1 base, the J end by 6 bases, with 18 bases between.